The T cell receptor (beta chain) under discussion was sequenced for a study of blood T cell repertoires in COVID-19. Turning to the study itself: COVID-19 samples, acute and convalescent, were from the United States, Italy and Spain. T cells, B-cell-depleted T cells, or PBMCs provided the cDNA or gDNA that served as material.

In the original analysis: Quantification of nucleated cells was approximated via reference gene primer amplification. Method: immunoSEQ multiplex PCR; TCRdb's copy keeps in-frame clones and lacks some. V, J and clone size derive from that table, while D and trimming were established from the DNA sequence. The table has more than 60,000 clones, 87% seen once; the top ten hold around 5.1%. V was pared by 5 bases and J by 5 bases, with 9 bases between. Germline V gene sequence: CDR1 SNHLY, CDR2 FYNNEI. The CDR3 is 13 residues long. The chain couples TRBV2 to TRBJ2-2; D remains ambiguous. Sequenced: peripheral blood. The receptor was derived from a woman of 80 years or more with active or convalescent COVID-19. Written as DNA, the CDR3 is TGTGCCAGCAGTCGCTCCGGGACCGGGGAGCTGTTTTTT. It encodes CASSRSGTGELFF.